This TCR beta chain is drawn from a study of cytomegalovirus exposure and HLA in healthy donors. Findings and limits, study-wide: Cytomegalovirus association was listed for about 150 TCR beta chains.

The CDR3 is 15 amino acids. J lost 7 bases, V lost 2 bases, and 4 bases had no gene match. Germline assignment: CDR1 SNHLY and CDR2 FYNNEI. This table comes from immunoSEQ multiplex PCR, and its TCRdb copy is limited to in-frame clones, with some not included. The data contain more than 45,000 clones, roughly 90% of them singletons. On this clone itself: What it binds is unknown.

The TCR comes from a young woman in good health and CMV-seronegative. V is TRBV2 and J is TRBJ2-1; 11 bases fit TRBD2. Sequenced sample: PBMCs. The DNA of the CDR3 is TGTGCCAGCAGTGAAAGAACTAGCGGGAGAAATGAGCAGTTCTTC. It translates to CASSERTSGRNEQFF.